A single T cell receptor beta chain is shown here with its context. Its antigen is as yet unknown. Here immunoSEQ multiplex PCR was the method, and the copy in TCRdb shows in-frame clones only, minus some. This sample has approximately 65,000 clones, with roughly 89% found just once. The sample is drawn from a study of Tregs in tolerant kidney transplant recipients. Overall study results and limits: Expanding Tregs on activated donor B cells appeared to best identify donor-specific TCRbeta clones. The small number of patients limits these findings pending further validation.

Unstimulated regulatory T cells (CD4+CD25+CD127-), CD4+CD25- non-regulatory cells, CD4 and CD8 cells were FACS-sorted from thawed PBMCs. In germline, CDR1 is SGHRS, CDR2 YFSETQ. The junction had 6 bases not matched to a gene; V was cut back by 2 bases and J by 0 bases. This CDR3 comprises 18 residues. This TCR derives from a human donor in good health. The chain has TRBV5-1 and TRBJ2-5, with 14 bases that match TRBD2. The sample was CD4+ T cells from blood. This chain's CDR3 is CASSFGTSGGGYQETQYF. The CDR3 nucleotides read TGCGCCAGCAGCTTCGGGACTAGCGGGGGAGGTTACCAAGAGACCCAGTACTTC.